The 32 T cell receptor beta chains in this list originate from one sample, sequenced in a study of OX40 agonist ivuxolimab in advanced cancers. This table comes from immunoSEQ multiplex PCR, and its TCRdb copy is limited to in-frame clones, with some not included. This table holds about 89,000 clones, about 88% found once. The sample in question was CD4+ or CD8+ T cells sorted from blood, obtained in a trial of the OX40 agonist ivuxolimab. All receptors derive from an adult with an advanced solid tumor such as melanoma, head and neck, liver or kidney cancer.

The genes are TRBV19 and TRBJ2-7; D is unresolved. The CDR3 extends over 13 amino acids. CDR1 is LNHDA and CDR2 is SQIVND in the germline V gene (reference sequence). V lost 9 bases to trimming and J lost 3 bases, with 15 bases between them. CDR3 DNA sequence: TGTGCCAGACCTCACCGGCGAAGCTACGAGCAGTACTTC. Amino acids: CARPHRRSYEQYF.

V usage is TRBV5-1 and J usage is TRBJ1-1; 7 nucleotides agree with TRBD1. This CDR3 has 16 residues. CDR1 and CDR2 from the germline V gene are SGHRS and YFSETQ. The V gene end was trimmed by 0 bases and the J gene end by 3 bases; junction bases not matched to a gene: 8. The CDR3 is CASSLAAGGSYTEAFF. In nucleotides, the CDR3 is TGCGCCAGCAGCTTGGCGGCAGGGGGTTCGTACACTGAAGCTTTCTTT.

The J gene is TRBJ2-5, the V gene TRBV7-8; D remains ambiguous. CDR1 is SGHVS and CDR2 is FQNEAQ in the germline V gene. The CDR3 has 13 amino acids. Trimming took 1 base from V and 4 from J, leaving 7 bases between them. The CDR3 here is CASSLDRGETQYF. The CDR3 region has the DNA TGTGCCAGCAGCTTAGACAGAGGAGAGACCCAGTACTTC.

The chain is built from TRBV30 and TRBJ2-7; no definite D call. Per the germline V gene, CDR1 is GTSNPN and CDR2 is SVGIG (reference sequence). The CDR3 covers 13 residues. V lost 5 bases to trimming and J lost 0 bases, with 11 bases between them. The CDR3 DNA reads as TGTGCCTGGCAGACATCCTTCTCCTACGAGCAGTACTTC. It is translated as CAWQTSFSYEQYF.

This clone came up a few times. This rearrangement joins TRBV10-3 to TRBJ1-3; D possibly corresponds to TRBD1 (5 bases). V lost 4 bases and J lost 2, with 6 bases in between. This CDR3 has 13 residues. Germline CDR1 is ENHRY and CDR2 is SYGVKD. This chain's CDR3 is CAISVQAGNTIYF. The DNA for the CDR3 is TGTGCCATCAGTGTACAGGCTGGAAACACCATATATTTT.

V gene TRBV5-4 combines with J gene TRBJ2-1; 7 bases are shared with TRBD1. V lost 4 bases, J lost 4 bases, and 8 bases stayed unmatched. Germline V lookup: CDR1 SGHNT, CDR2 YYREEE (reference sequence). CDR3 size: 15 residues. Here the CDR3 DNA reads TGTGCCAGCAGCGGCCCGACAGGGACATACAATGAGCAGTTCTTC. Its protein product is CASSGPTGTYNEQFF.

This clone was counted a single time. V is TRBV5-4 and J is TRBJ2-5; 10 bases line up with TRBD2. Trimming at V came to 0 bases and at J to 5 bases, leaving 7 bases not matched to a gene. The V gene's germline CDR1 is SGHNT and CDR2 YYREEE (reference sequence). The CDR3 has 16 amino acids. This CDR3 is CASSLVVAGGRETQYF. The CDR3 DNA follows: TGTGCCAGCAGCTTGGTTGTAGCGGGGGGTCGGGAGACCCAGTACTTC.

CDR3 DNA: TGTGCCAGCAGTTTACCTGGGACAGGGACCTACGAGCAGTACTTC. Encoded protein: CASSLPGTGTYEQYF. The chain is built from TRBV28 and TRBJ2-7; TRBD1 matches at 9 bases. Germline trimming cut 2 bases from V and 2 bases from J; bases unmatched to any gene: 4. CDR1 is MDHEN, CDR2 SYDVKM, per germline. The CDR3 sequence is 15 residues long.

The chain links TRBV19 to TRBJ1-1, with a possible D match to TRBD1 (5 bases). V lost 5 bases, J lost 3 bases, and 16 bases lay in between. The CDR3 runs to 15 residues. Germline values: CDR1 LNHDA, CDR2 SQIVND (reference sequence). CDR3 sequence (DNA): TGTGCCAGTAGTGCTTACTTTGGGGGAGACACTGAAGCTTTCTTT. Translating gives CASSAYFGGDTEAFF.

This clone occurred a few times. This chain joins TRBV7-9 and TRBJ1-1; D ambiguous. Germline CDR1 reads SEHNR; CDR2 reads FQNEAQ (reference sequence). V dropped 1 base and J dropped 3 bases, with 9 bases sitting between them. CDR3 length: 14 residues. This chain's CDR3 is CASSLVERDTEAFF. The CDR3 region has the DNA TGTGCCAGCAGCTTAGTCGAGAGGGACACTGAAGCTTTCTTT.

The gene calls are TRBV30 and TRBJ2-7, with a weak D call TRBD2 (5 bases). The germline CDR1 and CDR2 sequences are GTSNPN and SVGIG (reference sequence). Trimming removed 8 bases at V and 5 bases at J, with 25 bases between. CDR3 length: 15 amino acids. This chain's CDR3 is CAGRTWLAAWDEQYF. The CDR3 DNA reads TGTGCCGGACGAACCTGGCTAGCCGCCTGGGACGAGCAGTACTTC.

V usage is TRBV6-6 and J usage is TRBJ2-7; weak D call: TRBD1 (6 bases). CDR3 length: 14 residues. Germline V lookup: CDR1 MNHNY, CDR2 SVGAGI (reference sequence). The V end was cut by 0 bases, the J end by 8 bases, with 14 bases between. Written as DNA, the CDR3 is TGTGCCAGCAGTTACTCGGGGGCAGACCGGCAGCAGTACTTC. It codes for CASSYSGADRQQYF.

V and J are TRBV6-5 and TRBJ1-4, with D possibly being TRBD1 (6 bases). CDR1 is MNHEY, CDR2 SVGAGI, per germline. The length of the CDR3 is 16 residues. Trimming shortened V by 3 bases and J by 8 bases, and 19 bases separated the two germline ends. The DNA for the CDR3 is TGTGCCAGCAGTTATCAGATCGGACAGTTAGGCGAAAAACTGTTTTTT. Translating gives CASSYQIGQLGEKLFF.

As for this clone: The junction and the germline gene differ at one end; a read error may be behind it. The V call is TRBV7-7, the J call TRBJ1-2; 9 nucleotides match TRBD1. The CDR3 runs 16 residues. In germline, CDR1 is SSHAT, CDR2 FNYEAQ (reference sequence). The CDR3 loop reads CASSLDGTGMNYGYTF. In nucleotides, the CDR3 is TGTGCTAGCAGCTTAGATGGGACAGGGATGAACTATGGCTACACCTTC.

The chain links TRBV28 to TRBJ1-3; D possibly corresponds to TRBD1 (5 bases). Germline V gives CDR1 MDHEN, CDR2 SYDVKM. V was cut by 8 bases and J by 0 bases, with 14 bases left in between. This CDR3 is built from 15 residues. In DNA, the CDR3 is TGTGCCAGCCGCTCGCAGGGTTACTCTGGAAACACCATATATTTT. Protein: CASRSQGYSGNTIYF.

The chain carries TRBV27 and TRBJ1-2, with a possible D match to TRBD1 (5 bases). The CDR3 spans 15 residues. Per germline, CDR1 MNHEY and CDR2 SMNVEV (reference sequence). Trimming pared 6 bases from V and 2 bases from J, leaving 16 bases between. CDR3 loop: CASSRGASPNYGYTF. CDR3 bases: TGTGCCAGCAGCCGGGGCGCCTCCCCCAACTATGGCTACACCTTC.

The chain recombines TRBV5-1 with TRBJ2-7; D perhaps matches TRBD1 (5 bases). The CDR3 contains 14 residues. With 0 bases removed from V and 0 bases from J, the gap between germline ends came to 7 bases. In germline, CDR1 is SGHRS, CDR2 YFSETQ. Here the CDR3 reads CASSLGGSSYEQYF. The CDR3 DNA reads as TGCGCCAGCAGCTTGGGGGGCAGCTCCTACGAGCAGTACTTC.

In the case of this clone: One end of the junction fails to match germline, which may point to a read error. CDR3: CASSLGAGTNEKLFF. The CDR3 DNA sequence: TGTGCTAGCAGCTTAGGGGCAGGCACTAATGAAAAACTGTTTTTT. The gene calls are TRBV7-7 and TRBJ1-4; D is possibly TRBD1 (5 bases). The CDR3 runs to 15 residues. CDR1 SSHAT and CDR2 FNYEAQ come from the germline V gene (reference sequence).

The CDR3 DNA reads TGTGCCAGTAAAAGGACTTGGGGCACTGAAGCTTTCTTT. This sequence encodes CASKRTWGTEAFF. The chain links TRBV19 to TRBJ1-1; D ambiguous. The V end was cut by 7 bases, the J end by 4 bases, with 13 bases between. This CDR3 comprises 13 residues. The germline gives CDR1 LNHDA, CDR2 SQIVND (reference sequence).

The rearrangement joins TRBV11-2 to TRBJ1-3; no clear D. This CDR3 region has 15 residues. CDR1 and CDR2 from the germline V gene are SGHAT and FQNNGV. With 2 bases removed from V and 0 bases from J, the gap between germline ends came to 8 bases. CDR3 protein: CASSLLTRSGNTIYF. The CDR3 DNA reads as TGTGCCAGCAGCTTACTAACGCGCTCTGGAAACACCATATATTTT.

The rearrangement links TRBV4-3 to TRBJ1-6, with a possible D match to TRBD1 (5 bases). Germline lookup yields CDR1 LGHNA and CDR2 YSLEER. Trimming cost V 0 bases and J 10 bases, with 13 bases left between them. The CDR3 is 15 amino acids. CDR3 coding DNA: TGCGCCAGCAGCCAAGAAGAGAGGGGAGGGTCACCCCTCCACTTT. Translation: CASSQEERGGSPLHF.

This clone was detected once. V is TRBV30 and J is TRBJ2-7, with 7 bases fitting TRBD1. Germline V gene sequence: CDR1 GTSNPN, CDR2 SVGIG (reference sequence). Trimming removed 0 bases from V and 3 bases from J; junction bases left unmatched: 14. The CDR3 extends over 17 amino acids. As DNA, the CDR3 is TGTGCCTGGAGTGTACTGAGACAGGGCCTACCGCGCTACGAGCAGTACTTC. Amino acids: CAWSVLRQGLPRYEQYF.

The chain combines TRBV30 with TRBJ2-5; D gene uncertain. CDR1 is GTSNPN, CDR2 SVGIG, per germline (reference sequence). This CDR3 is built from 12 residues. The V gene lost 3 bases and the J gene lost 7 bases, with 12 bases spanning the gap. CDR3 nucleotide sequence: TGTGCCTGGAGACCCTTCCGCGGGACCCAGTACTTC. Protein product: CAWRPFRGTQYF.

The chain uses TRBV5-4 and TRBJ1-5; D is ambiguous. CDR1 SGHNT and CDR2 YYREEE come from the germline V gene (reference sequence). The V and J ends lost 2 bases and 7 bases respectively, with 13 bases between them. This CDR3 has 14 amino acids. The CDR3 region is CASSFRPTAQPQHF. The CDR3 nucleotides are TGTGCCAGCAGCTTTCGACCCACAGCCCAGCCCCAGCATTTT.

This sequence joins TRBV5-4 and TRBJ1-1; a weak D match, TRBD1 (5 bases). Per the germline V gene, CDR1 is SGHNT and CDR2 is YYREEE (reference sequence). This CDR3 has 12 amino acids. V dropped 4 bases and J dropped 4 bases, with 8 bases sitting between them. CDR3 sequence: CASSLRGTEAFF. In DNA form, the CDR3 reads TGTGCCAGCAGCCTGAGGGGCACTGAAGCTTTCTTT.

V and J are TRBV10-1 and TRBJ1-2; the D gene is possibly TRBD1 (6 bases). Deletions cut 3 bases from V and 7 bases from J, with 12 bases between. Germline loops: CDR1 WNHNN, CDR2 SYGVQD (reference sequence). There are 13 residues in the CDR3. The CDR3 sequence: CASSDPQGTGYTF. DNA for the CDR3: TGCGCCAGCAGTGACCCTCAGGGGACTGGCTACACCTTC.

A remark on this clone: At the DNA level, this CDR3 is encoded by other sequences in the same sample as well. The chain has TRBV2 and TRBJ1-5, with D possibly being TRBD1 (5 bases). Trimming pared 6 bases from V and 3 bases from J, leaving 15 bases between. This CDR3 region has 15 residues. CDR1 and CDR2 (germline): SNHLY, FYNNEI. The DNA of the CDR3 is TGTGCCAGCAGACCCCAGGGAGTTGCCAATCAGCCCCAGCATTTT. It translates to CASRPQGVANQPQHF.

CDR3 in amino acids: CASSFVRSGRSSYNEQFF. For the CDR3, the DNA is TGTGCCAGCAGTTTTGTTCGGAGCGGGCGCAGCTCCTACAATGAGCAGTTCTTC. V gene TRBV27 combines with J gene TRBJ2-1, with D possibly being TRBD2 (6 bases). The V gene's germline CDR1 is MNHEY and CDR2 SMNVEV (reference sequence). This CDR3 spans 18 amino acids. The V end lost 3 bases, the J end lost 0 bases, and 18 bases lay between the germline ends.

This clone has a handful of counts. The CDR3 is CASSQDRGNQPQHF. CDR3 nucleotide sequence: TGTGCCAGCAGCCAGGATCGGGGCAATCAGCCCCAGCATTTT. The chain carries TRBV4-2 and TRBJ1-5; no definite D call. Germline loops: CDR1 LGHNA, CDR2 YNFKEQ. This CDR3 comprises 14 residues. V shed 3 bases and J shed 2 bases, with 8 bases lying between them.

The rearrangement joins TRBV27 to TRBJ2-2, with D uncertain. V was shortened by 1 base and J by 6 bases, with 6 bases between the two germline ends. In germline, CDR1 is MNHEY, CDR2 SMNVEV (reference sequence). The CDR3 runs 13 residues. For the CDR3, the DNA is TGTGCCAGCAGTTTATATGGTTCCGGGGAGCTGTTTTTT. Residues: CASSLYGSGELFF.

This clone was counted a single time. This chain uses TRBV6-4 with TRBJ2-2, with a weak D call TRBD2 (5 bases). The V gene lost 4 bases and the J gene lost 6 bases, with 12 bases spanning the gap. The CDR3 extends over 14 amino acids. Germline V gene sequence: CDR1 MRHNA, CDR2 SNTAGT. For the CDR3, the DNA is TGTGCCAGCAGTGTGGACTCCCGGGCCGGGGAGCTGTTTTTT. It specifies CASSVDSRAGELFF.

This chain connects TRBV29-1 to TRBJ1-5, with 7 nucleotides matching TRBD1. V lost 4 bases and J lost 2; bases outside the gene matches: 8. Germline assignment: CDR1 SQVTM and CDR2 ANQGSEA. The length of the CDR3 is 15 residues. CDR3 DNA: TGCAGCGTTGCAGGGGGATTCCTCGGCAATCAGCCCCAGCATTTT. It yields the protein CSVAGGFLGNQPQHF.